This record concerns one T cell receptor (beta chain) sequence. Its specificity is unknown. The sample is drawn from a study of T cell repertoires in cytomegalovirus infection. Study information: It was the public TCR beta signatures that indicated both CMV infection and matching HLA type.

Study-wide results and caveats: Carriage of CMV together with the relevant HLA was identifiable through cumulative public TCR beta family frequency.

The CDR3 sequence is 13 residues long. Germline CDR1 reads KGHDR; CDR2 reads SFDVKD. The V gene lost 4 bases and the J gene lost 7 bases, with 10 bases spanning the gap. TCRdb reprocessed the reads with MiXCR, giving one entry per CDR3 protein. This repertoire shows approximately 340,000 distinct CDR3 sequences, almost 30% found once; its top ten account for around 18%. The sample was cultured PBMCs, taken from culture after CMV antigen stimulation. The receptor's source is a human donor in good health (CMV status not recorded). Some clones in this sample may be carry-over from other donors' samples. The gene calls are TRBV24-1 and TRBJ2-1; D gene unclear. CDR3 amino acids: CATSDSLSNEQFF. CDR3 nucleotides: TGTGCCACCAGTGACTCCCTTTCAAATGAGCAGTTCTTC.